These 28 T cell receptor beta chains originate from one sample sequenced in a study of vaccination and CD4 T cells after COVID-19. Regarding treatment: approximately 11-day PBMC culture with coronavirus spike peptide pools or control peptides (ViraFEST assay). The unexposed donor gave CD4+ T cells before the COVID-19 pandemic (2011-2018). At the Johns Hopkins FTIC core, DNA taken from cultured CD4+ T cells was sequenced by way of the Oncomine TCR Beta short-read assay. After culture, CD4+ T cells served as the source for genomic DNA extraction. TCRdb ran MiXCR on the PCR reads and lists one entry per CDR3 protein. The table shows some 10,000 distinct CDR3 sequences, with more than 35% occurring only once. No antigens are known for them. The material sequenced was CD4+ T cells from blood, cultured in vitro. Source of these receptors: a human donor in good health.

This clonotype was seen a handful of times. The chain joins TRBV27 to TRBJ2-6, with TRBD2 identical over 9 bases. CDR3 length: 17 amino acids. From germline, CDR1 is MNHEY and CDR2 SMNVEV (reference sequence). J was trimmed by 1 base and V by 5 bases; bases with no gene match: 6. In DNA form, the CDR3 reads TGTGCCAGCAGTCCACTAGCGGGCCGGTCTGGGGCCAACGTCCTGACTTTC. It codes for CASSPLAGRSGANVLTF.

This chain uses TRBV5-3 with TRBJ1-5, with D hard to call. TRBV5-3 is marked as an open reading frame, function uncertain. The V and J ends lost 0 bases and 0 bases respectively, with 7 bases between them. The CDR3 length is 15 residues. The CDR3 DNA reads as TGTGCCAGAAGCTTGGTCCGGGGTAGCAATCAGCCCCAGCATTTT. Amino acids: CARSLVRGSNQPQHF.

The J gene is TRBJ2-2, the V gene TRBV5-4; 7 bases fit TRBD2. Germline CDR1 reads SGHNT; CDR2 reads YYREEE (reference sequence). V shed 4 bases and J 5 bases; nucleotides not matched to a gene: 14. CDR3 length equals 17 residues. This chain's CDR3 is CASSPLSGGRGTGELFF. For the CDR3, the DNA is TGTGCCAGCAGCCCCCTGTCGGGCGGGAGAGGGACCGGGGAGCTGTTTTTT.

This clonotype was seen a handful of times. The V gene is TRBV20-1, the J gene TRBJ1-5, with unresolved D. Between the trimmed V and J ends, which lost 3 bases and 4 bases, there was a span of 7 bases. The germline CDR1 and CDR2 sequences are DFQATT and SNEGSKA (reference sequence). CDR3 length: 12 amino acids. The CDR3 sequence is CSASYSNQPQHF. The CDR3 DNA sequence: TGCAGTGCTAGTTACAGTAATCAGCCCCAGCATTTT.

In DNA, the CDR3 is TGTGCCAGCAGTCGGACTAGTCCTATCCAGGGTACGCAGTATTTT. This encodes CASSRTSPIQGTQYF. The J gene is TRBJ2-3, the V gene TRBV27; 7 positions agree with TRBD2. V gave up 5 bases and J gave up 8 bases; unmatched junction bases: 13. The length of the CDR3 is 15 residues. Germline CDR1 MNHEY, CDR2 SMNVEV (reference sequence).

Concerning this clonotype itself: Relative to the germline gene, one junction end is altered; a read error may explain this. This sequence joins TRBV2 and TRBJ2-6; weak D call: TRBD1 (5 bases). The CDR3 has 15 residues. Germline V gene lookup returns CDR1 SNHLY and CDR2 FYNNEI. In nucleotides, the CDR3 is TGTGCCAGCAGTGTGGGTTCGCTTGGGGCCAACGCCCTGACTTTC. Its protein product is CASSVGSLGANALTF.

This chain uses TRBV10-3 with TRBJ1-5, with D perhaps TRBD1 (6 bases). CDR1 and CDR2 (germline): ENHRY, SYGVKD. Trimming stripped 0 bases from V and 2 bases from J, with 11 bases between. The CDR3 sequence is 16 residues long. In DNA, the CDR3 is TGTGCCATCAGTGAGTCGAGGGGGGGTCGCAATCAGCCCCAGCATTTT. Encoded protein: CAISESRGGRNQPQHF.

This clonotype was observed a few times. The V and J genes are TRBV7-2 and TRBJ2-7; D tentatively reads TRBD1 or TRBD2 (7 bases each). The ends were cut back, 5 bases at V and 3 bases at J, with 20 bases in the middle. The CDR3 has 16 residues. Germline assignment: CDR1 SGHTA and CDR2 FQGNSA. The DNA of the CDR3 is TGTGCCAGCAGCCAGGGGGGGGCTAGCGGACTCTACGAGCAGTACTTC. The encoded protein is CASSQGGASGLYEQYF.

This chain connects TRBV6-5 to TRBJ1-2, with D perhaps matching TRBD1 (5 bases). The CDR3 consists of 17 residues. V lost 1 base to trimming and J lost 1 base, with 16 bases between them. Looked up from germline, CDR1 is MNHEY and CDR2 is SVGAGI. The CDR3 DNA sequence: TGTGCCAGCAGTTACTTAGGACAAAGCTCAAATAACTATGGCTACACCTTC. As protein: CASSYLGQSSNNYGYTF.

The chain links TRBV28 to TRBJ1-2, with D unclear. Germline-derived CDR1 and CDR2 are MDHEN and SYDVKM. Trimming pared 10 bases from V and 6 bases from J, leaving 15 bases between. There are 12 residues in the CDR3. The CDR3 nucleotides read TGTGCCACAACCGAGAACAAGGATGGCTACACCTTC. Its translation: CATTENKDGYTF.

This clonotype was observed a handful of times. The chain carries TRBV30 and TRBJ2-5; TRBD2 agrees at 9 bases. V lost 3 bases, J lost 4 bases, and 3 bases stayed unmatched. The germline CDR1 and CDR2 sequences are GTSNPN and SVGIG (reference sequence). This CDR3 region has 13 residues. DNA for the CDR3: TGTGCCTGGAGCAGGACTAGCGCAGAGACCCAGTACTTC. Protein sequence: CAWSRTSAETQYF.

The chain has TRBV20-1 and TRBJ2-5; the D gene is possibly TRBD1 (5 bases). The CDR3 has 12 amino acids. V was shortened by 6 bases and J by 4 bases, with 12 bases between the two germline ends. Per germline, CDR1 DFQATT and CDR2 SNEGSKA (reference sequence). As DNA, the CDR3 is TGCAGTGCCTGGGGCAGACTAGAGACCCAGTACTTC. As protein: CSAWGRLETQYF.

The chain joins TRBV7-9 to TRBJ2-5; maybe TRBD1 (6 bases). The CDR3 totals 13 residues. V was trimmed by 6 bases and J by 3 bases, leaving 11 bases between them. The V gene's germline CDR1 is SEHNR and CDR2 FQNEAQ (reference sequence). For the CDR3, the DNA is TGTGCCAGCAGAAGTTACAGGGAAGAGACCCAGTACTTC. Amino acids: CASRSYREETQYF.

This clonotype was counted a few times. The V gene is TRBV15, the J gene TRBJ2-2; 9 bases are shared with TRBD1. This CDR3 has 16 amino acids. Per germline, CDR1 LNHNV and CDR2 YYDKDF (reference sequence). Unmatched junction bases numbered 7, after V lost 1 base and J lost 7 bases. The CDR3 DNA reads TGTGCCACCAGCAGAGGGACAGGGGAGAAAGGCGGGGAGCTGTTTTTT. Translation gives CATSRGTGEKGGELFF.

This chain connects TRBV9 to TRBJ2-7; 10 bases fit TRBD2. Germline CDR1 SGDLS, CDR2 YYNGEE. CDR3 length: 15 residues. The ends lost 4 bases at V and 4 bases at J; junction bases unmatched: 8. CDR3 nucleotides: TGTGCCAGCAGCCCAGCCCTAGCGGGAGTTTACGAGCAGTACTTC. Residues: CASSPALAGVYEQYF.

The genes are TRBV7-2 and TRBJ2-2, with D possibly being TRBD2 (5 bases). This CDR3 has 15 residues. Germline lookup yields CDR1 SGHTA and CDR2 FQGNSA. The V end was cut by 5 bases, the J end by 0 bases, with 10 bases between. CDR3 nucleotides: TGTGCCAGCAGCCCGGACTCCGCGAACACCGGGGAGCTGTTTTTT. It specifies CASSPDSANTGELFF.

The rearrangement joins TRBV11-3 to TRBJ1-1; D gene ambiguous. V lost 2 bases and J lost 5, with 9 bases in between. The CDR3 is made up of 13 amino acids. Germline CDR1 reads SGHNT; CDR2 reads YENEEA. The CDR3 here is CASSLMRWTEAFF. The CDR3 DNA reads as TGTGCCAGCAGCTTAATGAGGTGGACTGAAGCTTTCTTT.

This clonotype was counted only a few times. The chain links TRBV19 to TRBJ2-5; D possibly corresponds to TRBD2 (5 bases). Germline V gene sequence: CDR1 LNHDA, CDR2 SQIVND (reference sequence). V lost 5 bases, J lost 2 bases, and 9 bases lay in between. This CDR3 has 13 amino acids. The CDR3 loop reads CASSWTAQETQYF. The CDR3 DNA reads as TGTGCCAGTAGTTGGACTGCTCAAGAGACCCAGTACTTC.

The chain links TRBV27 to TRBJ2-2, with 10 bases identical to TRBD2. From germline, CDR1 is MNHEY and CDR2 SMNVEV (reference sequence). J lost 4 bases, V lost 7 bases, and 15 bases had no gene match. CDR3 size: 18 residues. The CDR3 reads CASTSGAGGPRATGELFF. The CDR3 bases are TGTGCCAGCACCTCCGGAGCGGGAGGGCCGAGGGCCACCGGGGAGCTGTTTTTT.

The V and J genes are TRBV2 and TRBJ2-2; D may be TRBD1 or TRBD2 (6 bases each). Trimming stripped 8 bases from V and 1 base from J, with 14 bases between. The CDR3 has 15 residues. Germline loops: CDR1 SNHLY, CDR2 FYNNEI. The CDR3 DNA reads as TGTGCCAGCCATCTAGGGGGGATGAACACCGGGGAGCTGTTTTTT. It specifies CASHLGGMNTGELFF.

The chain is built from TRBV21-1 and TRBJ2-7; whether TRBD1, the table's D call, matches the DNA was not checked. TRBV21-1 is listed as a pseudogene. CDR3 length equals 16 residues. The CDR3 protein is CASSTSRGGISYEQYF. CDR3 bases: TGTGCCAGCAGCACAAGCAGGGGCGGGATCTCCTACGAGCAGTACTTC.

J is TRBJ2-3 and V is TRBV6-1; D is undetermined. Germline V gives CDR1 MNHNS, CDR2 SASEGT. This CDR3 has 12 amino acids. V lost 6 bases, J lost 4 bases, and 8 bases lay in between. Here the CDR3 reads CASRESADTQYF. The CDR3 DNA reads as TGTGCCAGCAGGGAGAGCGCAGATACGCAGTATTTT.

The rearrangement uses TRBV5-5 and TRBJ2-7; D not resolved. Trimming removed 2 bases at V and 0 bases at J, with 18 bases between. This CDR3 is 17 amino acids long. From germline, CDR1 is SGHKS and CDR2 YYEKEE (reference sequence). For the CDR3, the DNA is TGTGCCAGCAGCTTTGGTCTAAGTCACAGAGACTCCTACGAGCAGTACTTC. Protein sequence: CASSFGLSHRDSYEQYF.

Only a few counts were recorded for this clonotype. The limits of the CDR3 on the DNA are not certain, so only TCRdb's listed CDR3 is given. V usage is TRBV21-1 and J usage is TRBJ2-7; TRBD1 is the table's D call and was not checked against the DNA. TRBV21-1 is marked as a pseudogene. Including both end residues, the CDR3 is 24 amino acids long. CDR3 sequence reads: CASTNQTSMYLCAIAPGQTYEQYF.

In regard to this clonotype: One junction end does not reproduce the germline sequence, and a read error may be involved. This chain connects TRBV7-7 to TRBJ2-1; TRBD2 agrees at 7 bases. The CDR3 totals 13 residues. Germline CDR1 SSHAT, CDR2 FNYEAQ (reference sequence). CDR3 amino acids: CASSPGGGVEQFF. The CDR3 region has the DNA TGTGCTAGCAGCCCGGGAGGAGGGGTTGAGCAGTTCTTC.

This clonotype was picked up a small number of times. The rearrangement links TRBV24-1 to TRBJ1-6; D ambiguous. V lost 2 bases to trimming and J lost 6 bases, with 10 bases between them. Per germline, CDR1 KGHDR and CDR2 SFDVKD. The CDR3 covers 15 residues. In DNA form, the CDR3 reads TGTGCCACCAGTGATTCGCAAGGTGGTAATTCACCCCTCCACTTT. It translates to CATSDSQGGNSPLHF.

The gene calls are TRBV19 and TRBJ1-2, with a tentative D call TRBD1 (5 bases). The germline V and J ends were trimmed by 1 base and 5 bases, with 8 bases remaining between them. Germline CDR1 and CDR2: LNHDA and SQIVND (reference sequence). CDR3 length equals 13 residues. CDR3 DNA: TGTGCCAGTAGTATAGTCGGGGGTTATGGCTACACCTTC. Its translation: CASSIVGGYGYTF.

This chain joins TRBV7-2 and TRBJ2-4; tentative D call: TRBD1 (6 bases). The germline V gene encodes CDR1 SGHTA and CDR2 FQGNSA. The CDR3 runs to 12 residues. Trimming took off 5 bases at V and 6 bases at J, with 8 bases between the two ends. The CDR3 loop reads CASSPQGNIQYF. CDR3 DNA sequence: TGTGCCAGCAGCCCACAGGGAAACATTCAGTACTTC.